The source of this TCR beta chain is a study of T-cell reconstitution after alpha-beta-depleted transplantation in children. The study's findings and limits: Alpha-beta T cells about two months after transplant reportedly derived from several hundred expanded graft clones.

The length of the CDR3 is 14 residues. Germline CDR1 and CDR2: MGHDK and SYGVNS. V dropped 2 bases and J dropped 5; count of bases not matched to a gene: 2. This clonotype has a count of ten or more. What it recognizes is unknown. Construction of the TCRbeta library involved unique molecular identifiers. From the PCR reads, TCRdb called clonotypes with MiXCR, one entry per CDR3 protein. Counted here are 540,000 or so distinct CDR3 sequences, roughly 23% occurring once; the ten biggest clones make up around 14%. The sequence was obtained from a boy younger than two who had a stem cell transplant for acute myeloid leukemia, so the T cells may come from the graft donor. The chain employs TRBV25-1 and TRBJ1-2; 10 bases are shared with TRBD1. The sequencing here drew on PBMCs, mostly from graft donor cells, taken 360 days after TCRalphabeta/CD19-depleted stem cell transplant. The CDR3 here is CASSEMGQGYGYTF. DNA for the CDR3: TGTGCCAGCAGTGAAATGGGACAGGGGTATGGCTACACCTTC.